These T cell receptor beta chains were read from a single sample in a study of glioma-infiltrating T cells. TCRdb independently ran MiXCR on the multiplex PCR reads; one entry per CDR3 protein. The sample carries roughly 130,000 distinct CDR3 sequences, about 25% recorded once. Sequencing input: glioma tissue, nonneoplastic brain tissue, or PBMCs (not recorded which). These receptors were obtained from a human donor with low-grade glioma or glioblastoma, undergoing nonglioma brain surgery, or in good health (not recorded which). Both conserved end residues are part of each CDR3. D genes are given only for firm matches.

V: TRBV3-1
D: -
CDR3: CASSPDGYNEQFF

V: TRBV19
D: TRBD1
CDR3: CASSTQRQGLSSYNSPLHF

V: TRBV6-1
D: -
CDR3: CASSSFQGYSYNEQFF

V: TRBV3-1
D: -
CDR3: CASSPWGADTQYF

V: TRBV19
D: -
CDR3: CASSIGNGRPGGYGYTF

V: TRBV28
D: -
CDR3: CASIAEPYGYTF

V: TRBV6-2/TRBV6-3
D: -
CDR3: CASSYSRLVDTQYF

V: TRBV12-3/TRBV12-4
D: -
CDR3: CASSTSGELFF

V: TRBV12-3/TRBV12-4
D: -
CDR3: CASSPRGGTGLSTEAFF

V: TRBV20-1
D: TRBD1
CDR3: CSALAVGARGQPQHF

V: TRBV27
D: TRBD1
CDR3: CASSTNWGTATAFF

V: TRBV10-3
D: -
CDR3: CAISGQTGNYGYTF

V: TRBV7-9
D: -
CDR3: CASRQGDGEKLFF

V: TRBV6-1
D: TRBD2
CDR3: CASPSGGAYEQFF

V: TRBV7-6
D: -
CDR3: CASSLSPRGGQETQYF

V: TRBV24-1
D: -
CDR3: CATSGSGVPNYCYTF

V: TRBV12-3/TRBV12-4
D: -
CDR3: CASSAWTAKYNEQFF

V: TRBV10-3
D: TRBD1
CDR3: CAISDRDREGPEAFF

V: TRBV20-1
D: -
CDR3: CSALDREEETQYF

V: TRBV5-1
D: -
CDR3: CASSPRQGNTIYF

V: TRBV3-1
D: TRBD1
CDR3: CASSPHDQTGNQPQHF

V: TRBV7-2
D: -
CDR3: CASSLNGLAPVSYNEQFF

V: TRBV24-1
D: TRBD2
CDR3: CATSDPGLAGTQYF

V: TRBV27
D: -
CDR3: CASSLSRGRRLEETQYF

V: TRBV11-2
D: -
CDR3: CASSSPTGSPTNTQYF

V: TRBV3-1
D: -
CDR3: CASRLRNTEAFF

V: TRBV6-1
D: -
CDR3: CASSERTGFRLETQYF

V: TRBV6-2/TRBV6-3
D: -
CDR3: CASSYVSAETQYF

V: TRBV3-1
D: TRBD2
CDR3: CASSGAGGREDTQYF

V: TRBV28
D: -
CDR3: CATRAQGGTGELFF

V: TRBV6-1
D: TRBD2
CDR3: CASSVLAGGYNEQFF

V: TRBV6-1
D: -
CDR3: CASRNREETQYF

V: TRBV5-1
D: TRBD2
CDR3: CAGSSGVSTDTQYF

V: TRBV27
D: -
CDR3: CASRKRGLDTDTQYF

V: TRBV4-1
D: -
CDR3: CASSQARMTEAFF

V: TRBV7-3
D: -
CDR3: CASSAQNLAGDTQYF

V: TRBV24-1
D: TRBD1
CDR3: CATSDSGTGGDEGTEAFF

V: TRBV19
D: -
CDR3: CASSKIGGNTEAFF

V: TRBV20-1
D: TRBD2
CDR3: CSAPPGTSGGYEQFF

V: TRBV28
D: -
CDR3: CASSRITGELFF